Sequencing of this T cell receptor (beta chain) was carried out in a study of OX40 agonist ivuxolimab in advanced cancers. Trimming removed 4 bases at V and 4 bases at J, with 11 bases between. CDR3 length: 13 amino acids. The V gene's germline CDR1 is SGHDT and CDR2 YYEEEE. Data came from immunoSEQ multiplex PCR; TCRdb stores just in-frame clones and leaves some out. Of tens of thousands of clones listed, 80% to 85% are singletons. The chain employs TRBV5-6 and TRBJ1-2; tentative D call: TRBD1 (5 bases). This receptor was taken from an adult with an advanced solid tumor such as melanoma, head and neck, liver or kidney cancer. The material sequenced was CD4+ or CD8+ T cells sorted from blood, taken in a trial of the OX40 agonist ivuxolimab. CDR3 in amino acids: CASSTGTTYGYTF. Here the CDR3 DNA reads TGTGCCAGCAGCACTGGGACCACCTATGGCTACACCTTC.